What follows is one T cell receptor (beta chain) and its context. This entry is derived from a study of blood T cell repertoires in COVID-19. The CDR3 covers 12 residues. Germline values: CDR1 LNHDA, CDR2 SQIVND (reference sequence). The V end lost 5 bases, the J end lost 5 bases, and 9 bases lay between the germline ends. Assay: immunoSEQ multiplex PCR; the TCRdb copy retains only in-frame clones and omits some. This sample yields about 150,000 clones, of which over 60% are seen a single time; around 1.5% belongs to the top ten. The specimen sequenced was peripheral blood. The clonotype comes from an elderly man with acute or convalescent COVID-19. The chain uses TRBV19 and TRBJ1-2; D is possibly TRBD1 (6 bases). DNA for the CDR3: TGTGCCAGTAGTGGGCAGGGGTATGGCTACACCTTC. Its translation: CASSGQGYGYTF.